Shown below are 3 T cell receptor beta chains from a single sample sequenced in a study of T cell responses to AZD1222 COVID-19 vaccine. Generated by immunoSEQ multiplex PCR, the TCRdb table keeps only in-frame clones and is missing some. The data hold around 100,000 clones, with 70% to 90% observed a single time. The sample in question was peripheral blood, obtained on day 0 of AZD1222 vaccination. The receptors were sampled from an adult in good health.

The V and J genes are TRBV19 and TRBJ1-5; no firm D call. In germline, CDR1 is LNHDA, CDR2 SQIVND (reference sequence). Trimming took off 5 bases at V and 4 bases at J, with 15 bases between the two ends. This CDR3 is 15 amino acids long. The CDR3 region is CASSADRAANQPQHF. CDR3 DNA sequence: TGTGCCAGTAGTGCGGACCGGGCCGCAAATCAGCCCCAGCATTTT. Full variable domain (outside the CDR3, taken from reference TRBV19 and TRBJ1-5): DGGITQSPKYLFRKEGQNVTLSCEQNLNHDAMYWYRQDPGQGLRLIYYSQIVNDFQKGDIAEGYSVSREKKESFPLTVTSAQKNPTAFYLCASSADRAANQPQHFGDGTRLSIL.

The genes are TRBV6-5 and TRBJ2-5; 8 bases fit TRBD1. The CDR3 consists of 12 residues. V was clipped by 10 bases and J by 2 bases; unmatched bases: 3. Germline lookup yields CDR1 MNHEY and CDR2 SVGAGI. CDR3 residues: CATGQGQETQYF. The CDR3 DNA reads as TGTGCCACCGGACAGGGACAAGAGACCCAGTACTTC.

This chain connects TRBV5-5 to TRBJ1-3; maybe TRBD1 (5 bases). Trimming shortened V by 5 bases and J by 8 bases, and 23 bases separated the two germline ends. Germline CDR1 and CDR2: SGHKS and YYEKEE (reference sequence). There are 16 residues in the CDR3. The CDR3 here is CASSQNLPGGADTIYF. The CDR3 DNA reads TGTGCCAGCAGTCAAAACCTTCCGGGGGGAGCGGACACCATATATTTT.